The entry that follows covers one T cell receptor beta chain sequence. Its target is not known. Time point specified: newly diagnosed GD, antithyroid drugs for less than 3 months. There was RNA extracted from PBMCs, and the TCR library was made from it. The germline gives CDR1 DFQATT, CDR2 SNEGSKA (reference sequence). V lost 6 bases to trimming and J lost 4 bases, with 13 bases between them. This CDR3 comprises 13 residues. The data derive from a study of regulatory T cells in long-lasting Graves disease. With iRepertoire HTBI primers and Arm-PCR of CDR3 regions, TCR beta libraries were built. TCRdb reanalysed the multiplex PCR reads using MiXCR and keeps one entry per CDR3 protein. The table lists 400,000 to 500,000 distinct CDR3 sequences, over 15% of them singletons, with around 10% in the top ten. Study-wide results and caveats: Under persistent disease, TRBV28, TRBJ1-2 and TRBJ2-5 were used preferentially. Persistent-disease Graves' patients showed less TCR diversity than new cases.

Separately, the same data were catalogued under a study of T cells in Graves' hyperthyroidism and ophthalmopathy. This second study says: The study used the HTBI primer set for a first-round RT-PCR of the TCR CDR3. Prediction of ophthalmopathy progression came a median approximately 6.6 months pre-onset.

The receptor was isolated from a woman aged 25 to 39 with Graves disease. The sequencing here drew on peripheral blood mononuclear cells (PBMCs), taken at new diagnosis, from a patient treated with antithyroid drugs. V and J are TRBV20-1 and TRBJ1-5; D gene ambiguous. In DNA form, the CDR3 reads TGCAGTGCCCCGAGAAGTGGAAATCAGCCCCAGCATTTT. As protein: CSAPRSGNQPQHF.